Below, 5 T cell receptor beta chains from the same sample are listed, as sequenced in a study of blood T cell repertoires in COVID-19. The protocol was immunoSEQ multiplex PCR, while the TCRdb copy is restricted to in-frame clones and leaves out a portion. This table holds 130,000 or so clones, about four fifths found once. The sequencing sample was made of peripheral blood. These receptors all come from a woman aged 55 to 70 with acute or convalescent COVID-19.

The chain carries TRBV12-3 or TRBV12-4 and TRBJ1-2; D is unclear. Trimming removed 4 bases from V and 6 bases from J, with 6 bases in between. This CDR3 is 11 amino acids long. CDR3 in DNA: TGTGCCAGCAGTTGGGGAGATGGCTACACCTTC. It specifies CASSWGDGYTF.

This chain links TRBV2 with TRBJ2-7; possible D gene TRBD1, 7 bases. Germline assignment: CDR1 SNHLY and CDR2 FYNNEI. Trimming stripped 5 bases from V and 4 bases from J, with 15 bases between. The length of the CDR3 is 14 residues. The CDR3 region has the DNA TGTGCCAGCAGTCGGGGCCAGGGGGGTTACGAGCAGTACGTC. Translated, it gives CASSRGQGGYEQYV.

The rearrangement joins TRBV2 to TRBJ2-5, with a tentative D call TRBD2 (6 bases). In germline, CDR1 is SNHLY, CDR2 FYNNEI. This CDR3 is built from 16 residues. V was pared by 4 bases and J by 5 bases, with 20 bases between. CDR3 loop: CASSVGGAVGMETQYF. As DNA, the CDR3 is TGTGCCAGCAGTGTCGGAGGGGCAGTTGGTATGGAGACCCAGTACTTC. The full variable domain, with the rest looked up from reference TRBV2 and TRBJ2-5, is EPEVTQTPSHQVTQMGQEVILRCVPISNHLYFYWYRQILGQKVEFLVSFYNNEISEKSEIFDDQFSVERPDGSNFTLKIRSTKLEDSAMYFCASSVGGAVGMETQYFGPGTRLLVL.

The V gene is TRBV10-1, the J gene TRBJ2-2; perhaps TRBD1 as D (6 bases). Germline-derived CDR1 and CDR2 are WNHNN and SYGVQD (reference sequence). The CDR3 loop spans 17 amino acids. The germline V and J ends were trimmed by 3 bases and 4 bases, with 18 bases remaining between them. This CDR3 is CASSERRYRVGTGELFF. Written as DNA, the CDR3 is TGCGCCAGCAGTGAACGAAGGTACAGGGTCGGCACCGGGGAGCTGTTTTTT.

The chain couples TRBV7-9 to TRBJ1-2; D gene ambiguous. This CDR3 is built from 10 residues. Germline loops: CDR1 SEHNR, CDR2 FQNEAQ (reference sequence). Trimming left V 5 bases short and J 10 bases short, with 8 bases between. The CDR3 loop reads CASSHQDYTF. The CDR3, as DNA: TGTGCCAGCAGCCATCAGGACTACACCTTC.